These T cell receptor beta chains were read from a single sample in a study of blood T cell repertoires in COVID-19. Libraries were prepared by immunoSEQ multiplex PCR; TCRdb keeps only in-frame clonotypes and omits some of them. The repertoire consists of about 180,000 clones, with around 80% occurring once and the leading ten covering about 10%. Sequencing was performed on peripheral blood. The source is a woman of 80 years or more with COVID-19, enrolled during active disease. The CDR3 runs from the conserved cysteine through the conserved F or W. Each record gives: CDR3 protein, CDR3 DNA, J gene, clone size, V gene, D gene. The D gene is left open where the match is weak. Part of the rows lack a size; the others show once, few, many or a class for expanded clones.

CASSPSRYTEAFF | TGTGCCAGCAGCCCCTCCAGGTACACTGAAGCTTTCTTT | TRBJ1-1 | NA | TRBV7-9 | NA
CASSLVIGATNEKLFF | TGTGCCAGCAGCTTAGTGATCGGGGCAACTAATGAAAAACTGTTTTTT | TRBJ1-4 | NA | TRBV7-9 | NA
CASNGQGQETQYF | TGTGCCAGTAATGGACAGGGCCAAGAGACCCAGTACTTC | TRBJ2-5 | NA | TRBV2 | TRBD1
CASSVGLADYNEQFF | TGTGCCAGCAGCGTAGGTCTAGCGGACTACAATGAGCAGTTCTTC | TRBJ2-1 | NA | TRBV9 | TRBD2
CASSLWGQDGEAFF | TGTGCCAGCAGTTTATGGGGGCAGGATGGTGAAGCTTTCTTT | TRBJ1-1 | NA | TRBV27 | NA
CASSGRTGESGELFF | TGTGCCAGCAGCGGGAGGACAGGGGAGTCCGGGGAGCTGTTTTTT | TRBJ2-2 | once | TRBV5-4 | TRBD1
CATSDATGTGLYNEQFF | TGTGCCACCAGTGATGCTACCGGGACAGGGCTCTACAATGAGCAGTTCTTC | TRBJ2-1 | NA | TRBV24-1 | TRBD1
CASSTSGGNEQFF | TGTGCCAGCAGCACAAGCGGGGGCAATGAGCAGTTCTTC | TRBJ2-1 | NA | TRBV28 | TRBD2
CASSQAWGDYGYTF | TGTGCCAGCAGCCAAGCATGGGGGGACTATGGCTACACCTTC | TRBJ1-2 | NA | TRBV4-2 | NA
CATSDFSGIGELFF | TGTGCCACCAGTGATTTTTCGGGTATCGGGGAGCTGTTTTTT | TRBJ2-2 | NA | TRBV24-1 | NA
CASSNPTATFSNQPQHF | TGTGCCAGCAGCAATCCCACAGCCACCTTTAGCAATCAGCCCCAGCATTTT | TRBJ1-5 | NA | TRBV21-1 | NA
CASSLDGTPGTEAFF | TGCGCCAGCAGCTTGGACGGCACCCCCGGGACTGAAGCTTTCTTT | TRBJ1-1 | NA | TRBV5-1 | NA
CASSFRPDRGNQPQHF | TGTGCCAGCAGTTTCCGACCCGACAGGGGCAATCAGCCCCAGCATTTT | TRBJ1-5 | NA | TRBV6-5 | TRBD1
CASSFWTGGDSYEQYF | TGTGCCAGCAGCTTTTGGACAGGGGGAGACTCCTACGAGCAGTACTTC | TRBJ2-7 | NA | TRBV11-3 | TRBD1
CASSLARGTSRNEQFF | TGTGCCAGCAGTTTGGCACGCGGGACCTCAAGGAATGAGCAGTTCTTC | TRBJ2-1 | NA | TRBV28 | NA
CASSVLGRGGYNEQFF | TGTGCCAGCAGCGTATTAGGGAGGGGGGGTTACAATGAGCAGTTCTTC | TRBJ2-1 | NA | TRBV9 | NA
CASSPRTGQETQYF | TGTGCCAGCAGCCCCAGGACAGGACAAGAGACCCAGTACTTC | TRBJ2-5 | NA | TRBV3-1/TRBV3-2 | TRBD1
CATSQREPGELFF | TGTGCCACCAGTCAGAGGGAGCCCGGGGAGCTGTTTTTT | TRBJ2-2 | NA | TRBV24-1 | NA
CASSLWGQRNSPLHF | TGTGCCAGCAGTTTATGGGGACAGAGAAATTCACCCCTCCACTTT | TRBJ1-6 | NA | TRBV28 | TRBD1
CASTRESGRAGYEQYF | TGTGCCAGCACCCGAGAGAGCGGGAGGGCCGGGTACGAGCAGTACTTC | TRBJ2-7 | NA | TRBV6-8 | TRBD2
CASTSWGGSWTGELFF | TGTGCCAGCACCTCATGGGGCGGGAGCTGGACCGGGGAGCTGTTTTTT | TRBJ2-2 | NA | TRBV28 | TRBD2
CASNHQGLDEQFF | TGTGCCAGCAATCACCAGGGTCTCGATGAGCAGTTCTTC | TRBJ2-1 | NA | TRBV6-1 | NA
CSVPGGYRGLGETQYF | TGCAGCGTTCCCGGTGGTTACAGGGGCCTCGGGGAGACCCAGTACTTC | TRBJ2-5 | NA | TRBV29-1 | TRBD1
CASRRRVPTDTQYF | TGTGCCAGCAGAAGGCGGGTTCCCACAGATACGCAGTATTTT | TRBJ2-3 | NA | TRBV6-9 | NA
CASRSTGGGNTIYF | TGTGCCAGCAGAAGTACAGGGGGAGGAAACACCATATATTTT | TRBJ1-3 | few | TRBV9 | TRBD1
CASSSLRVSSYEQYF | TGTGCCAGCAGTTCTCTTCGGGTCAGCTCCTACGAGCAGTACTTC | TRBJ2-7 | NA | TRBV6-5 | NA
CASSSPYRVYGYTF | TGTGCCAGCAGCTCCCCATACAGGGTTTATGGCTACACCTTC | TRBJ1-2 | NA | TRBV11-2 | NA
CASSFWRGAHEQYF | TGTGCCAGCAGCTTCTGGCGGGGGGCCCACGAGCAGTACTTC | TRBJ2-7 | NA | TRBV5-6 | TRBD2
CAWSAGGVNEQFF | TGTGCCTGGAGTGCGGGGGGTGTAAATGAGCAGTTCTTC | TRBJ2-1 | NA | TRBV30 | TRBD2
CASSPWTSQNTGELFF | TGTGCCAGCTCACCCTGGACTAGCCAGAACACCGGGGAGCTGTTTTTT | TRBJ2-2 | NA | TRBV18 | TRBD2
CASSEIVLAGGELFF | TGTGCCAGCAGTGAGATAGTACTAGCGGGCGGGGAGCTGTTTTTT | TRBJ2-2 | NA | TRBV2 | TRBD2
CASSNSGDSDTQYF | TGTGCCAGCAGTAATAGCGGAGACTCAGATACGCAGTATTTT | TRBJ2-3 | NA | TRBV27 | NA
CASSQGTSTDTQYF | TGTGCCAGCAGCCAAGGGACATCCACAGATACGCAGTATTTT | TRBJ2-3 | once | TRBV6-5 | NA
CASSHRGNSNQPQHF | TGTGCCAGCTCACACAGGGGCAATAGCAATCAGCCCCAGCATTTT | TRBJ1-5 | NA | TRBV18 | TRBD1
CATSAGTGGPEAFF | TGTGCCACCAGTGCCGGGACAGGGGGACCTGAAGCTTTCTTT | TRBJ1-1 | NA | TRBV24-1 | TRBD1
CASSLAAFAGGQETQYF | TGTGCCAGCAGCTTAGCGGCGTTCGCGGGGGGGCAAGAGACCCAGTACTTC | TRBJ2-5 | NA | TRBV11-3 | TRBD2
CASSQDFLAGGGETQYF | TGCGCCAGCAGCCAAGATTTCCTAGCGGGAGGGGGGGAGACCCAGTACTTC | TRBJ2-5 | NA | TRBV4-1 | TRBD2
CASKVGSGKNEQFF | TGTGCCAGCAAGGTCGGTAGCGGGAAGAATGAGCAGTTCTTC | TRBJ2-1 | NA | TRBV2 | TRBD2
CASSYSGQPAVEQYF | TGTGCCAGCAGTTACTCGGGACAGCCGGCAGTCGAGCAGTACTTC | TRBJ2-7 | NA | TRBV6-2/TRBV6-3 | TRBD1
CASSPPGGLAGTETQYF | TGTGCCAGTAGTCCTCCCGGGGGGCTAGCGGGAACGGAGACCCAGTACTTC | TRBJ2-5 | NA | TRBV19 | TRBD2
CASSDLTEYGYTF | TGTGCCAGCAGTGACTTAACAGAATATGGCTACACCTTC | TRBJ1-2 | NA | TRBV25-1 | NA
CAWSRDRGNTEAFF | TGTGCCTGGAGCCGGGACAGGGGAAACACTGAAGCTTTCTTT | TRBJ1-1 | NA | TRBV30 | TRBD1
CSALAAYEQYF | TGCAGTGCTCTGGCGGCCTACGAGCAGTACTTC | TRBJ2-7 | once | TRBV20-1 | NA
CASSESSVVGTKEFF | TGTGCCAGCAGTGAAAGCTCGGTAGTAGGGACTAAGGAATTCTTC | TRBJ2-1 | NA | TRBV2 | TRBD2
CASSLSTGSYEQYF | TGTGCCAGCAGCTTGTCAACAGGCTCCTACGAGCAGTACTTC | TRBJ2-7 | NA | TRBV5-4 | NA
CASSYSDSPYGYTF | TGTGCCAGCAGTTACTCGGACAGCCCCTATGGCTACACCTTC | TRBJ1-2 | NA | TRBV6-5 | NA
CASTSDRGVKETQYF | TGTGCCAGCACCTCAGACAGGGGTGTGAAAGAGACCCAGTACTTC | TRBJ2-5 | NA | TRBV2 | TRBD1
CSVRDIGNTIYF | TGCAGCGTCAGGGACATTGGAAACACCATATATTTT | TRBJ1-3 | few | TRBV29-1 | NA
CASSYGTGSSYEQYF | TGTGCCAGCAGTTACGGGACAGGGAGCTCCTACGAGCAGTACTTC | TRBJ2-7 | NA | TRBV6-5 | TRBD1
CASSILAGGITDTQYF | TGTGCCAGCAGCATCCTAGCTGGGGGGATCACAGATACGCAGTATTTT | TRBJ2-3 | NA | TRBV5-4 | NA
CASSQHTSHEKLFF | TGTGCCAGCAGTCAACACACCTCGCATGAAAAACTGTTTTTT | TRBJ1-4 | NA | TRBV6-5 | NA
CASTHDSAGDTQYF | TGCGCCAGCACCCATGACAGTGCCGGGGATACGCAGTATTTT | TRBJ2-3 | NA | TRBV4-1 | NA
CASSFGRNSPLHF | TGTGCCAGCAGTTTTGGCAGGAATTCACCCCTCCACTTT | TRBJ1-6 | NA | TRBV28 | NA
CASSPEAGGPTDTQYF | TGCGCCAGCAGCCCCGAAGCGGGGGGGCCGACAGATACGCAGTATTTT | TRBJ2-3 | NA | TRBV4-1 | TRBD2
CATSEQGYTQYF | TGTGCCACCAGTGAACAGGGATATACCCAGTACTTC | TRBJ2-5 | NA | TRBV24-1 | NA
CASSDLGLDSTGELFF | TGTGCCAGCAGTGATCTGGGACTAGATTCCACCGGGGAGCTGTTTTTT | TRBJ2-2 | NA | TRBV2 | TRBD2
CATSDPGDTIYF | TGTGCCACCAGTGACCCAGGGGACACCATATATTTT | TRBJ1-3 | NA | TRBV24-1 | NA
CASSFGNYGYTF | TGTGCCAGCAGTTTCGGGAACTATGGCTACACCTTC | TRBJ1-2 | few | TRBV12-3/TRBV12-4 | NA
CASSPRGSTDTQYF | TGTGCCAGCTCCCCTCGAGGGAGCACAGATACGCAGTATTTT | TRBJ2-3 | NA | TRBV18 | NA
CATSDSGTSGGVGEQFF | TGTGCCACCAGTGACTCCGGGACTAGCGGGGGGGTTGGTGAGCAGTTCTTC | TRBJ2-1 | NA | TRBV24-1 | TRBD2